The T cell receptor beta chain described here comes from a study of blood T cell repertoires in COVID-19. CDR1 SGHAT and CDR2 FQNNGV come from the germline V gene. Trimming at V came to 3 bases and at J to 0 bases, leaving 4 bases not matched to a gene. The CDR3 covers 15 residues. Some clones are missing from TCRdb's copy, which holds only in-frame ones; the method was immunoSEQ multiplex PCR. Here the sample spans tens of thousands of clones, under 90% being singletons. The source is a man aged 55-75 years with COVID-19, enrolled during active disease. The specimen was peripheral blood. The chain employs TRBV11-2 and TRBJ1-2, with 7 bases aligning to TRBD1. DNA for the CDR3: TGTGCCAGCAGCTTGGGACAGCCCTCTAACTATGGCTACACCTTC. Translated: CASSLGQPSNYGYTF.